The sequence of this T cell receptor (beta chain) was determined in a study of tumor-infiltrating lymphocytes in primary liver carcinoma. The wider study: Each of the growths was stage T1-T3 N0M0, extending roughly 4 to 10 cm across.

Extraction of RNA together with DNA used roughly 18-32 mg of unsorted bulk tissue. To note about this clonotype: Its antigen remains unknown. The junction and the germline gene differ at one end; a read error may be behind it.

Study results and limitations: Tumor tissue displayed a significantly greater top-250-clone fraction than blood (p = 0.039). There were only about 8-25% of top clones found in all five tumor regions.

Starting material of 400 to 600 ng total RNA yielded TCR beta cDNA via a constant-region primer. Three-round nested multiplex PCR performed with slightly modified ARM-PCR produced the TCR beta libraries. TCRdb analysed the multiplex PCR reads with MiXCR anew, one entry per CDR3 protein. The table includes approximately 190,000 distinct CDR3 sequences, 85% detected once. This clonotype originated in a man in his forties or fifties with primary liver carcinoma and hepatitis B virus infection. The sample was tumor tissue from primary liver carcinoma.

As DNA, the CDR3 is TGTAGCGCCATGATATCTGGGACCGGCAATCCCTACGAGCAGTACTTC. Translation gives CSAMISGTGNPYEQYF. The chain joins TRBV29-1 to TRBJ2-7, with D tentatively TRBD1 or TRBD2 (5 bases each). Germline CDR1 is SQVTM and CDR2 is ANQGSEA. The CDR3 extends over 16 amino acids.